These 13 T cell receptor beta chains share one sample of origin, sequenced in a study of blood T cell repertoires in COVID-19. TCRdb keeps only in-frame clones here, not all; method: immunoSEQ multiplex PCR. The sample lists approximately 6,600 clones; 75% to 90% were seen once. The source material was peripheral blood. The receptor source for this set is an elderly man with active COVID-19.

This chain joins TRBV6-5 and TRBJ2-7, with D perhaps TRBD2 (6 bases). Trimming left V 6 bases short and J 7 bases short, with 19 bases between. Germline V gene data show CDR1 as MNHEY and CDR2 as SVGAGI. This CDR3 is 14 amino acids long. In nucleotides, the CDR3 is TGTGCCAGCAGCCCGGGGGTTTGGGTGAGGGAGCAGTACTTC. Protein sequence: CASSPGVWVREQYF.

The rearrangement links TRBV12-3 or TRBV12-4 to TRBJ2-5, with D possibly being TRBD1 (6 bases). V was cut by 3 bases and J by 4 bases, with 9 bases left in between. This CDR3 has 13 residues. CDR3 in DNA: TGTGCCAGCAGTTTTATACAGGGAGAGACCCAGTACTTC. It specifies CASSFIQGETQYF.

The rearrangement uses TRBV4-1 and TRBJ1-4; no definite D call. There are 17 residues in the CDR3. V was pared by 4 bases and J by 7 bases, with 22 bases between. Germline V gives CDR1 MGHRA, CDR2 YSYEKL. CDR3 residues: CASSLYAGTRGGEKLFF. CDR3 DNA sequence: TGCGCCAGCAGCCTTTACGCGGGCACGCGAGGTGGTGAAAAACTGTTTTTT.

The chain has TRBV7-2 and TRBJ2-3, with 13 nucleotides matching TRBD2. With 4 bases clipped from V and 10 bases from J, the junction kept 5 bases outside the gene matches. Germline CDR1 reads SGHTA; CDR2 reads FQGNSA. The CDR3 totals 14 residues. Written as DNA, the CDR3 is TGTGCCAGCAGCTCGACTAGCGGGAGGATGGCGCAGTATTTT. Amino acids: CASSSTSGRMAQYF.

V usage is TRBV4-3 and J usage is TRBJ2-7; D might be TRBD1 (5 bases). Per germline, CDR1 LGHNA and CDR2 YSLEER. Trimming stripped 0 bases from V and 2 bases from J, with 14 bases between. The CDR3 covers 16 residues. The CDR3 reads CASSQDGRVRTYEQYF. The CDR3 coding sequence is TGCGCCAGCAGCCAAGATGGCAGGGTCCGGACCTACGAGCAGTACTTC.

The chain combines TRBV18 with TRBJ2-1; D is uncertain. Trimming removed 4 bases from V and 5 bases from J, with 12 bases in between. Germline V gives CDR1 KGHSH, CDR2 LQKENI. This CDR3 has 14 amino acids. CDR3 in DNA: TGTGCCAGCTCACTCGGGTTAGGAGACAATGAGCAGTTCTTC. Protein product: CASSLGLGDNEQFF.

This chain joins TRBV28 and TRBJ2-7; D possibly corresponds to TRBD2 (5 bases). Deletions cut 6 bases from V and 7 bases from J, with 13 bases between. Germline assignment: CDR1 MDHEN and CDR2 SYDVKM. This CDR3 comprises 12 residues. The CDR3 DNA is TGTGCCAGCAGGCTAGCCCCGGGGGAGCAGTACTTC. Amino acid sequence: CASRLAPGEQYF.

V is TRBV7-2 and J is TRBJ2-7, with D possibly TRBD1 on 6 matching bases. The CDR3 totals 13 residues. Germline assignment: CDR1 SGHTA and CDR2 FQGNSA. Trimming stripped 4 bases from V and 6 bases from J, with 13 bases between. The CDR3 loop reads CASSSQGGSEQYF. DNA for the CDR3: TGTGCCAGCAGCTCCCAAGGGGGTTCCGAGCAGTACTTC.

This clone was detected once. The chain employs TRBV28 and TRBJ2-5; 12 bases fit TRBD2. Germline CDR1 MDHEN, CDR2 SYDVKM. Germline trimming cut 5 bases from V and 4 bases from J; bases unmatched to any gene: 8. The CDR3 contains 16 residues. This CDR3 reads CASSEGLAGRGETQYF. The CDR3 DNA is TGTGCCAGCAGTGAAGGACTAGCGGGAAGGGGAGAGACCCAGTACTTC.

The chain recombines TRBV4-3 with TRBJ1-1; TRBD1 might be the D (5 bases). Germline V gene lookup returns CDR1 LGHNA and CDR2 YSLEER. Trimming stripped 1 base from V and 0 bases from J, with 9 bases between. CDR3 length: 15 residues. Here the CDR3 reads CASSQGGRMNTEAFF. CDR3 sequence (DNA): TGCGCCAGCAGCCAAGGGGGCCGTATGAACACTGAAGCTTTCTTT.

The genes are TRBV10-1 and TRBJ1-1; the D is unclear. Germline assignment: CDR1 WNHNN and CDR2 SYGVQD (reference sequence). Trimming removed 6 bases at V and 1 base at J, with 9 bases between. The length of the CDR3 is 13 residues. CDR3 sequence: CASRENRNTEAFF. CDR3 DNA: TGCGCCAGCAGGGAGAACAGGAACACTGAAGCTTTCTTT.

This chain connects TRBV20-1 to TRBJ2-5; no clear D gene. Germline V gives CDR1 DFQATT, CDR2 SNEGSKA (reference sequence). CDR3 length equals 12 residues. The V end lost 3 bases, the J end lost 1 base, and 6 bases lay between the germline ends. CDR3 sequence (DNA): TGCAGTGCTAGTTTTATCCAAGAGACCCAGTACTTC. It encodes CSASFIQETQYF.

The chain links TRBV13 to TRBJ1-2; TRBD1 matches at 7 bases. The length of the CDR3 is 15 residues. Per the germline V gene, CDR1 is PRHDT and CDR2 is FYEKMQ (reference sequence). The junction had 6 bases not matched to a gene; V was cut back by 1 base and J by 4 bases. CDR3 loop: CASSLAIQGTYGYTF. For the CDR3, the DNA is TGTGCCAGCAGCTTAGCGATACAGGGGACCTATGGCTACACCTTC. The variable domain in full, completed from reference TRBV13 and TRBJ1-2, reads AAGVIQSPRHLIKEKRETATLKCYPIPRHDTVYWYQQGPGQDPQFLISFYEKMQSDKGSIPDRFSAQQFSDYHSELNMSSLELGDSALYFCASSLAIQGTYGYTFGSGTRLTVV.